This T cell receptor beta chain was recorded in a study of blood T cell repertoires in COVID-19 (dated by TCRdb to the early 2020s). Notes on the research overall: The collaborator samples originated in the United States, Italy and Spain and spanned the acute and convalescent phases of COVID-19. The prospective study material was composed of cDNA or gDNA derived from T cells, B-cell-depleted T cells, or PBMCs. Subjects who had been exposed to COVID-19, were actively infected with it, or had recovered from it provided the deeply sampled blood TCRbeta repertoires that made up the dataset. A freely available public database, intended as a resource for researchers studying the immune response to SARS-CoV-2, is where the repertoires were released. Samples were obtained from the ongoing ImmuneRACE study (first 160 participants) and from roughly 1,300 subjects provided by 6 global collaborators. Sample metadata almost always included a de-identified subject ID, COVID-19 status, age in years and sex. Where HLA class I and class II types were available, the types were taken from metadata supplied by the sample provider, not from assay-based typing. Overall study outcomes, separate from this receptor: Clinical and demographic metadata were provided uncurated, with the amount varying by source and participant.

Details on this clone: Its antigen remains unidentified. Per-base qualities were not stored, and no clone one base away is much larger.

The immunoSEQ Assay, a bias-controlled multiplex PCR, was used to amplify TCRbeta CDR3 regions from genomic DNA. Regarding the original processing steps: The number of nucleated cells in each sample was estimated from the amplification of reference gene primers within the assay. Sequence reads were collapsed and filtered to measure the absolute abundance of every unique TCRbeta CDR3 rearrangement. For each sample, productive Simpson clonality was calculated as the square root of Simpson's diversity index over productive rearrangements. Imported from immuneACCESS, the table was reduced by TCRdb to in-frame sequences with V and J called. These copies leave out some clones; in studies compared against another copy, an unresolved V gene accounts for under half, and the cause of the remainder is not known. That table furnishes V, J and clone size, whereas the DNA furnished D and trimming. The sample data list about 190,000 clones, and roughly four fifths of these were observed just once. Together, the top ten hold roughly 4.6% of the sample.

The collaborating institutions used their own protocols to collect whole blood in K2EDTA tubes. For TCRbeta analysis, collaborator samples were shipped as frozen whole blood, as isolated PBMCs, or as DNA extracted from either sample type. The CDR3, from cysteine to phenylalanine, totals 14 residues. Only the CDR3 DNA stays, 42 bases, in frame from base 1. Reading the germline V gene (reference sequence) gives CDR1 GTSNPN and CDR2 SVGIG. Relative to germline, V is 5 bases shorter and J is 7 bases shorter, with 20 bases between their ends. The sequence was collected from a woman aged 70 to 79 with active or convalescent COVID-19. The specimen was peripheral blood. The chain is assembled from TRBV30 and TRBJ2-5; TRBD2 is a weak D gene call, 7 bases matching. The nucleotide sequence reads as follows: TGTGCCTGGGGTGGGGGGGCCCTAATCCGGACCCAGTACTTC. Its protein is CAWGGGALIRTQYF.